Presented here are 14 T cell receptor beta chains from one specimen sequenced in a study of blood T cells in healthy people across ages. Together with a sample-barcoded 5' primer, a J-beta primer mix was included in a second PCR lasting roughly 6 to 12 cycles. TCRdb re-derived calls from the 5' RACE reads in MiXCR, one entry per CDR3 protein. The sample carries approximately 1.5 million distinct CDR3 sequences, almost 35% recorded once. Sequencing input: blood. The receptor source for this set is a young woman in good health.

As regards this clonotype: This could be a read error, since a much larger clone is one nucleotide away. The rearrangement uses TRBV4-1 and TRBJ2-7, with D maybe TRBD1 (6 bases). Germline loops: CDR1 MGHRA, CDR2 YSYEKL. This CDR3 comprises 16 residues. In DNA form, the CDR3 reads TGCGCCAGCAGCCAAGATCCGGACAGCCTGTCCTGCGAGCAGTACTTC. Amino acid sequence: CASSQDPDSLSCEQYF.

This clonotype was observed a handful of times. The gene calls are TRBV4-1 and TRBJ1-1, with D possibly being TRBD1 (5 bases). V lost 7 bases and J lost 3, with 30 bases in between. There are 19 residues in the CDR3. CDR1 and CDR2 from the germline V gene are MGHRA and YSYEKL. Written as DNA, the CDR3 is TGCGCCAGCAATCCCATGGCCGGGAGCCGACAGTACGGGGACACTGAAGCTTTCTTT. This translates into CASNPMAGSRQYGDTEAFF.

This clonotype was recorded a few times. The CDR3 here is CAAGTPYEQYF. The CDR3, as DNA: TGTGCCGCCGGGACCCCCTACGAGCAGTACTTC. The J gene is TRBJ2-7, the V gene TRBV27, with D perhaps matching TRBD1 or TRBD2 (5 bases each). The CDR3 length is 11 residues. Germline-derived CDR1 and CDR2 are MNHEY and SMNVEV (reference sequence). V was cut by 11 bases and J by 2 bases, with 10 bases left in between.

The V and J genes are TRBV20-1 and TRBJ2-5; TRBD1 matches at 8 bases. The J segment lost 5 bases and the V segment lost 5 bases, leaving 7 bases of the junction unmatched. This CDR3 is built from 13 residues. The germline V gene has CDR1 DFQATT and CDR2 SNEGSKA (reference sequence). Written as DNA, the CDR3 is TGCAGTGCTGTCCAGGGGGCCATCGAGACCCAGTACTTC. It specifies CSAVQGAIETQYF.

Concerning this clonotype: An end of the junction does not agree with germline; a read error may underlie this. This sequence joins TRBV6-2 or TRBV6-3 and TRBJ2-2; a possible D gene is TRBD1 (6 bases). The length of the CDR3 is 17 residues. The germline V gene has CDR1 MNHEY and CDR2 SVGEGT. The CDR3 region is CASGYKSTGANTGELFF. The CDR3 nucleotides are TGTGCCAGCGGTTACAAGTCGACAGGCGCGAACACCGGGGAGCTGTTTTTT.

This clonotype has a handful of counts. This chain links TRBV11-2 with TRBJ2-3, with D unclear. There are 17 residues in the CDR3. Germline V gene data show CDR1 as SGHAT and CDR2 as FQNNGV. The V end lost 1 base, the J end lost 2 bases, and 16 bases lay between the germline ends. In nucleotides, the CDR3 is TGTGCCAGCAGCTTAGGGCATGGTAAACCCCACACAGATACGCAGTATTTT. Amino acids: CASSLGHGKPHTDTQYF.

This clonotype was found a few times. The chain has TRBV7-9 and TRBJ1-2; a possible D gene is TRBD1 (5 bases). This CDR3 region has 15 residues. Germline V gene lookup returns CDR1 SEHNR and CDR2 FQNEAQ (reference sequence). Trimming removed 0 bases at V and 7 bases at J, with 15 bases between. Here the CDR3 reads CASSLAGREGLGYTF. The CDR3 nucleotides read TGTGCCAGCAGCTTAGCGGGCAGGGAAGGACTTGGCTACACCTTC.

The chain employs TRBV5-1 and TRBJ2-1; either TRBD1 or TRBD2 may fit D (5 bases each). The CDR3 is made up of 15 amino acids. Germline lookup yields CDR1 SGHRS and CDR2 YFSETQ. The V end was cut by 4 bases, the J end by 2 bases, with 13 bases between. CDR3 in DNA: TGCGCCAGCAGCCCCCTGAGGGGCCCCTACAATGAGCAGTTCTTC. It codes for CASSPLRGPYNEQFF.

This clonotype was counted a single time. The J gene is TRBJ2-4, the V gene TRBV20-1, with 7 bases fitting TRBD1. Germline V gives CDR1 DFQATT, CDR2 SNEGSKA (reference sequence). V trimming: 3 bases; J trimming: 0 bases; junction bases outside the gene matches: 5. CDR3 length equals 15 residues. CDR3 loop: CSARRTGLAKNIQYF. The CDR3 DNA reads TGCAGTGCTAGGCGGACAGGTTTAGCCAAAAACATTCAGTACTTC.

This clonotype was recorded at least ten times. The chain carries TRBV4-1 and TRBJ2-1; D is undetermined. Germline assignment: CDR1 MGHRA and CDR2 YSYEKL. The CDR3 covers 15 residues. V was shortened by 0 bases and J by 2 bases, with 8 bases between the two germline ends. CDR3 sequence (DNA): TGCGCCAGCAGCCAAGAAGAGAGCACCTACAATGAGCAGTTCTTC. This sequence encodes CASSQEESTYNEQFF.

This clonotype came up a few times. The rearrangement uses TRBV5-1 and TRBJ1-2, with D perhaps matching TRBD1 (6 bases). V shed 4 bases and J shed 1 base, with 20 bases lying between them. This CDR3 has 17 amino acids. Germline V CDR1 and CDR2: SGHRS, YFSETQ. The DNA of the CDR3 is TGCGCCAGCAGCCCCCGGGGGCTGGACATCTTTAACTATGGCTACACCTTC. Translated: CASSPRGLDIFNYGYTF.

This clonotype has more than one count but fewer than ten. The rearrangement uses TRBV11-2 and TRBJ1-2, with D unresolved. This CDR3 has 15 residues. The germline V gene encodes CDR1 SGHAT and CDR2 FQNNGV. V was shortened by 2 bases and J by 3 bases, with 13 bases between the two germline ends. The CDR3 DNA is TGTGCCAGCAGCTTAATTCGCCCGGCGGACTATGGCTACACCTTC. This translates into CASSLIRPADYGYTF.

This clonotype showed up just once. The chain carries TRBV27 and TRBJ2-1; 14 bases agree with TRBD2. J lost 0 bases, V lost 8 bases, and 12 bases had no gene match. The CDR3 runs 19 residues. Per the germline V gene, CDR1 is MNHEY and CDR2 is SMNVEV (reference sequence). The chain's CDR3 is CASRSRGLAGESSYNEQFF. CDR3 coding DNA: TGTGCCAGCCGATCGAGGGGACTAGCGGGAGAAAGCTCCTACAATGAGCAGTTCTTC.

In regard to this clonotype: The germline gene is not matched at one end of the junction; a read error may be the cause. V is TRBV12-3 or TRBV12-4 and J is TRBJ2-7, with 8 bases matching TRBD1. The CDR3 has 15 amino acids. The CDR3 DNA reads TGTGCCGGCAGCGCAGACAGGGGCATGACCTACGAGCAGTACTTC. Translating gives CAGSADRGMTYEQYF.